Listed here are 26 T cell receptor beta chains from one sample, sequenced in a study of OX40 agonist ivuxolimab in advanced cancers. This table comes from immunoSEQ multiplex PCR, and its TCRdb copy is limited to in-frame clones, with some not included. This table has about 59,000 clones, approximately 80% appearing once. The sequencing here drew on CD4+ or CD8+ T cells sorted from blood, taken in a trial of the OX40 agonist ivuxolimab. These receptors all stem from an adult with an advanced solid tumor such as melanoma, head and neck, liver or kidney cancer.

The V and J genes are TRBV5-4 and TRBJ2-2; tentative D call: TRBD2 (6 bases). V shed 4 bases and J shed 5 bases, with 9 bases lying between them. Germline V CDR1 and CDR2: SGHNT, YYREEE (reference sequence). This CDR3 comprises 13 residues. The CDR3 here is CASSPGGTGELFF. DNA of the CDR3: TGTGCCAGCAGCCCCGGAGGGACCGGGGAGCTGTTTTTT. Together with reference TRBV5-4 and TRBJ2-2, the CDR3 gives the full variable domain: ETGVTQSPTHLIKTRGQQVTLRCSSQSGHNTVSWYQQALGQGPQFIFQYYREEENGRGNFPPRFSGLQFPNYSSELNVNALELDDSALYLCASSPGGTGELFFGEGSRLTVL.

The chain combines TRBV5-1 with TRBJ1-2, with D possibly being TRBD1 (6 bases). CDR3 length equals 14 residues. V lost 2 bases and J lost 1, with 9 bases in between. The V gene's germline CDR1 is SGHRS and CDR2 YFSETQ. CDR3 loop: CASSFSGDNYGYTF. CDR3 DNA: TGCGCCAGCAGCTTTTCAGGGGATAACTATGGCTACACCTTC.

This clone was detected a few times. The V call is TRBV18, the J call TRBJ1-2, with TRBD1 as a possible D gene (5 bases). Trimming stripped 3 bases from V and 2 bases from J, with 10 bases between. Germline V lookup: CDR1 KGHSH, CDR2 LQKENI. The CDR3 spans 14 residues. The CDR3 here is CASSPGAQNYGYTF. CDR3 nucleotide sequence: TGTGCCAGCTCACCTGGGGCCCAGAACTATGGCTACACCTTC.

Regarding this clone: Distinct nucleotide sequences in the sample also encode this CDR3. In DNA, the CDR3 is TGTGCCAGCAGTGATCGGGACAGGGCAGATACGCAGTATTTT. Translation: CASSDRDRADTQYF. This rearrangement joins TRBV2 to TRBJ2-3, with TRBD1 identical over 9 bases. The CDR3 runs to 14 residues. Germline CDR1 and CDR2: SNHLY and FYNNEI. J gave up 4 bases and V 3 bases, and 2 bases lay outside the gene matches.

Remarks on this clone: Different DNA sequences within this sample yield the same CDR3. The chain is built from TRBV6-6 and TRBJ1-1; D is ambiguous. Trimming removed 6 bases at V and 8 bases at J, with 10 bases between. The CDR3 is made up of 11 amino acids. CDR1 and CDR2 (germline): MNHNY, SVGAGI (reference sequence). CDR3 bases: TGTGCCAGCAGAGGCGCGAGGGAAGCTTTCTTT. The encoded protein is CASRGAREAFF.

This rearrangement joins TRBV9 to TRBJ2-5; tentative D call: TRBD1 (5 bases). Trimming left V 4 bases short and J 6 bases short, with 16 bases between. The germline V gene has CDR1 SGDLS and CDR2 YYNGEE. The CDR3 sequence is 14 residues long. The CDR3, as DNA: TGTGCCAGCAGCCTTACTGGGGCTGTTCAGACCCAGTACTTC. This sequence encodes CASSLTGAVQTQYF.

The CDR3 is CASSWAPGGAGVQDTQYF. CDR3 sequence (DNA): TGCGCCAGCAGCTGGGCCCCCGGAGGAGCGGGAGTTCAAGATACGCAGTATTTT. This chain links TRBV5-1 with TRBJ2-3, with TRBD2 matching over 8 bases. Germline V gene data show CDR1 as SGHRS and CDR2 as YFSETQ. There are 18 residues in the CDR3. J was trimmed by 5 bases and V by 3 bases; bases with no gene match: 17.

The J gene is TRBJ1-3, the V gene TRBV6-1; D gene uncertain. Trimming removed 9 bases from V and 0 bases from J, with 15 bases in between. Germline CDR1 reads MNHNS; CDR2 reads SASEGT. The CDR3 totals 15 residues. CDR3 sequence reads: CASAFSQSSGNTIYF. CDR3 in DNA: TGTGCCAGTGCCTTCTCACAGAGCTCTGGAAACACCATATATTTT.

The V call is TRBV7-2, the J call TRBJ2-7, with unresolved D. Trimming pared 5 bases from V and 1 base from J, leaving 15 bases between. The CDR3 has 15 amino acids. Germline values: CDR1 SGHTA, CDR2 FQGNSA. Here the CDR3 DNA reads TGTGCCAGCAGCCGCCGAGGCCTCGGGTCCTACGAGCAGTACTTC. This sequence encodes CASSRRGLGSYEQYF.

This sequence joins TRBV6-1 and TRBJ1-1; no clear D gene. The CDR3 runs to 14 residues. V was shortened by 5 bases and J by 4 bases, with 14 bases between the two germline ends. CDR1 is MNHNS, CDR2 SASEGT, per germline. In nucleotides, the CDR3 is TGTGCCAGCAGTCCATCCCGGGATCCCACTGAAGCTTTCTTT. It codes for CASSPSRDPTEAFF.

The genes are TRBV10-3 and TRBJ2-3, with unresolved D. The CDR3 extends over 14 amino acids. Deletions cut 6 bases from V and 6 bases from J, with 16 bases between. Per the germline V gene, CDR1 is ENHRY and CDR2 is SYGVKD. The CDR3 sequence: CAISLGPPGDTQYF. The CDR3 DNA sequence: TGTGCCATCAGCTTAGGGCCCCCCGGGGATACGCAGTATTTT.

This clone showed up just a few times. This chain joins TRBV4-1 and TRBJ2-6, with 7 bases lining up with TRBD1. The junction had 11 bases not matched to a gene; V was cut back by 0 bases and J by 0 bases. CDR3 length: 20 amino acids. CDR1 is MGHRA, CDR2 YSYEKL, per germline. CDR3 nucleotide sequence: TGCGCCAGCAGCCAAGATCATGTCACAGGGGTCAACTCTGGGGCCAACGTCCTGACTTTC. Translated: CASSQDHVTGVNSGANVLTF.

The chain joins TRBV6-6 to TRBJ2-3, with D tentatively TRBD1 (6 bases). There are 14 residues in the CDR3. The germline V and J ends were trimmed by 6 bases and 2 bases, with 12 bases remaining between them. Germline CDR1 reads MNHNY; CDR2 reads SVGAGI (reference sequence). CDR3 sequence: CASRRTADTDTQYF. Written as DNA, the CDR3 is TGTGCCAGCAGAAGGACAGCCGACACAGATACGCAGTATTTT.

The V call is TRBV7-9, the J call TRBJ1-2; 8 nucleotides match TRBD1. CDR3 length: 12 residues. Germline CDR1 reads SEHNR; CDR2 reads FQNEAQ (reference sequence). With 1 base clipped from V and 10 bases from J, the junction kept 2 bases outside the gene matches. The CDR3 protein is CASSLDRGFYTF. In nucleotides, the CDR3 is TGTGCCAGCAGCTTAGACAGGGGGTTCTACACCTTC. The complete variable domain, with remaining parts taken from reference TRBV7-9 and TRBJ1-2, reads DTGVSQNPRHKITKRGQNVTFRCDPISEHNRLYWYRQTLGQGPEFLTYFQNEAQLEKSRLLSDRFSAERPKGSFSTLEIQRTEQGDSAMYLCASSLDRGFYTFGSGTRLTVV.

The chain combines TRBV6-5 with TRBJ1-5; possibly TRBD1 for D (6 bases). This CDR3 is built from 13 residues. Germline assignment: CDR1 MNHEY and CDR2 SVGAGI. The V gene lost 2 bases and the J gene lost 12 bases, with 14 bases spanning the gap. The CDR3 DNA follows: TGTGCCAGCAGTTACACCAGACAGGCGGTCCAGCATTTT. It is translated as CASSYTRQAVQHF.

The chain links TRBV19 to TRBJ1-6; D gene unclear. Germline V gene lookup returns CDR1 LNHDA and CDR2 SQIVND (reference sequence). V was pared by 6 bases and J by 4 bases, with 7 bases between. The CDR3 is made up of 13 amino acids. DNA for the CDR3: TGTGCCAGTAGCAAGGATTATAATTCACCCCTCCACTTT. Amino acid sequence: CASSKDYNSPLHF.

This clone was found many times. This chain links TRBV2 with TRBJ2-7; TRBD2 is a possible D gene (6 bases). This CDR3 is 11 amino acids long. Germline V gene sequence: CDR1 SNHLY, CDR2 FYNNEI. Trimming removed 7 bases at V and 4 bases at J, with 8 bases between. CDR3 nucleotides: TGTGCCAGCACGGGGGAGTACGAGCAGTACTTC. Translation: CASTGEYEQYF.

Sample share makes this clone medium-sized. The chain joins TRBV2 to TRBJ2-7; no definite D call. The ends were cut back, 3 bases at V and 2 bases at J, with 11 bases in the middle. The CDR3 contains 14 residues. Germline CDR1 SNHLY, CDR2 FYNNEI. The CDR3 sequence: CASSEQVGPYEQYF. The CDR3 DNA follows: TGTGCCAGCAGTGAGCAGGTTGGACCCTACGAGCAGTACTTC.

The chain recombines TRBV27 with TRBJ1-5; no definite D call. Trimming took off 3 bases at V and 5 bases at J, with 8 bases between the two ends. Per germline, CDR1 MNHEY and CDR2 SMNVEV (reference sequence). The CDR3 is 13 amino acids. The CDR3 sequence: CASSFGIDQPQHF. The DNA for the CDR3 is TGTGCCAGCAGTTTTGGCATCGATCAGCCCCAGCATTTT.

The chain couples TRBV6-6 to TRBJ2-3; D is uncertain. This CDR3 region has 13 residues. In germline, CDR1 is MNHNY, CDR2 SVGAGI (reference sequence). Trimming left V 6 bases short and J 0 bases short, with 7 bases between. The CDR3 nucleotides read TGTGCCAGCAGAAGACCCAGCACAGATACGCAGTATTTT. As protein: CASRRPSTDTQYF.

The rearrangement joins TRBV19 to TRBJ2-1; 12 bases are a match to TRBD2. Germline CDR1 is LNHDA and CDR2 is SQIVND (reference sequence). V shed 5 bases, J shed 6 bases, and the junction held 5 bases outside the gene matches. This CDR3 is built from 15 residues. Here the CDR3 DNA reads TGTGCCAGTAGTTTCACGACTAGCGGGAGCAATGAGCAGTTCTTC. It yields the protein CASSFTTSGSNEQFF.

The chain has TRBV7-9 and TRBJ1-1; TRBD1 matches at 10 bases. The V gene's germline CDR1 is SEHNR and CDR2 FQNEAQ (reference sequence). The CDR3 is 16 residues long. The J segment lost 1 base and the V segment lost 4 bases, leaving 6 bases of the junction unmatched. The CDR3 DNA is TGTGCCAGCAGCTGGGGGGACAGGGGCCGGAACACTGAAGCTTTCTTT. It translates to CASSWGDRGRNTEAFF.

CDR3 sequence: CASSPGLEQETQYF. CDR3 bases: TGTGCCAGCTCACCGGGACTGGAACAAGAGACCCAGTACTTC. This chain joins TRBV18 and TRBJ2-5; perhaps TRBD2 as D (6 bases). The CDR3 sequence is 14 residues long. Per the germline V gene, CDR1 is KGHSH and CDR2 is LQKENI. Deletions cut 3 bases from V and 2 bases from J, with 10 bases between.

The V and J genes are TRBV6-5 and TRBJ2-7, with TRBD2 identical over 9 bases. V lost 0 bases, J lost 0 bases, and 0 bases stayed unmatched. Looked up from germline, CDR1 is MNHEY and CDR2 is SVGAGI. This CDR3 is built from 15 residues. The CDR3, as DNA: TGTGCCAGCAGTTACTCGACTAGCGGCTCCTACGAGCAGTACTTC. Its protein product is CASSYSTSGSYEQYF.

This clone came up a few times. J is TRBJ1-3 and V is TRBV29-1, with 7 bases aligning to TRBD1. The CDR3 totals 15 residues. Per germline, CDR1 SQVTM and CDR2 ANQGSEA. V shed 7 bases and J 0 bases; nucleotides not matched to a gene: 9. The CDR3 is CSAGLGTASGNTIYF. In DNA, the CDR3 is TGCAGCGCTGGCCTAGGGACAGCCTCTGGAAACACCATATATTTT.

The chain links TRBV6-5 to TRBJ2-7; 9 bases match TRBD1. Germline V CDR1 and CDR2: MNHEY, SVGAGI. The V and J ends lost 0 bases and 2 bases, in that order; junction bases with no gene match: 2. CDR3 length: 15 amino acids. The CDR3 DNA is TGTGCCAGCAGTTACTCGACAGGGGGAGCCTACGAGCAGTACTTC. Encoded protein: CASSYSTGGAYEQYF.